The present T cell receptor (beta chain) was sequenced within a study of tumor-infiltrating lymphocytes in localized non-small cell lung cancer. Study background: Patients included smokers and never-smokers with various histologies, some sampled after neoadjuvant chemotherapy. General study points: IM1 and IM2 tumors showed no difference in T-cell fraction. No link was found between tumor T-cell fraction and recurrence-free survival. TCR sequencing covered a subset of patients with enough tissue.

Here immunoSEQ multiplex PCR was the method, and the copy in TCRdb shows in-frame clones only, minus some. Among tens of thousands of clones listed, 60% to 75% were seen once. As regards this clone: What it binds is not known.

Sequenced input: lung tumor tissue. The TCR sequence derives from a human donor with non-small cell lung cancer.

The CDR3 protein is CASSLTPGAYEQFF. The CDR3 DNA follows: TGCGCCAGCAGCTTGACCCCTGGGGCGTATGAGCAGTTCTTC. The J gene is TRBJ2-1, the V gene TRBV5-1; possible D gene TRBD1, 5 bases. Germline loops: CDR1 SGHRS, CDR2 YFSETQ. The CDR3 runs 14 residues. V was trimmed by 1 base and J by 8 bases, leaving 13 bases between them.